The clone carrying this TCR beta chain was seen at least ten times. Beta-chain TCR CDR3 regions were amplified from RNA transcripts. First-round RT-PCR relied on HTBI primers, and a second-round multiplex PCR came next. TCRdb used MiXCR to reprocess the multiplex PCR reads, holding one entry per CDR3 protein. This sample has roughly 380,000 distinct CDR3 sequences, with 15% found just once. The sample is drawn from a study of Graves' ophthalmopathy and Graves' hyperthyroidism. The TCR originated in a young woman with stable Graves' hyperthyroidism. The sequenced sample consisted of peripheral blood.

The CDR3 loop reads CASGQGGTYEQYF. CDR3 bases: TGTGCCAGTGGACAAGGGGGGACCTACGAGCAGTACTTC. The chain has TRBV19 and TRBJ2-7, with D perhaps TRBD1 or TRBD2 (6 bases each). CDR1 and CDR2 from the germline V gene are LNHDA and SQIVND (reference sequence). V was pared by 8 bases and J by 2 bases, with 13 bases between. The CDR3 contains 13 residues.